These 5 T cell receptor beta chains originate from one sample sequenced in a study of T cells in tuberculosis (dated by TCRdb to about 2018). Libraries were prepared through the immunoSEQ multiplex PCR assay. TCRdb limited this immuneACCESS table to in-frame rearrangements with V and J called. A share of clones is missing; checked studies link under half to unresolved V genes, and the rest is unexplained. The sample records 30,000 to 35,000 clones, nearly 97% of which are singletons. 2% to 3% of the sample is taken by the ten largest. The sequencing sample was made of PBMCs. These TCRs come from a donor between 10 and 29 years old with latent tuberculosis or without tuberculosis infection.

This sequence joins TRBV6-5 and TRBJ1-3; 10 bases agree with TRBD1. CDR1 is MNHEY and CDR2 is SVGAGI in the germline V gene. This CDR3 spans 15 amino acids. The trim removed 6 bases at V and 2 bases at J, leaving 4 bases unmatched. CDR3 DNA sequence: TGTGCCAGCAGGGAGGACAGGGGGACTGGAAACACCATATATTTT. This sequence encodes CASREDRGTGNTIYF.

This chain joins TRBV2 and TRBJ2-5; 9 nucleotides agree with TRBD2. The CDR3 covers 16 residues. Trimming cost V 6 bases and J 2 bases; bases outside gene matches: 10. CDR1 is SNHLY and CDR2 is FYNNEI in the germline V gene. CDR3: CASRQTSAGGQETQYF. The CDR3 DNA sequence: TGTGCCAGCAGACAGACAAGTGCGGGAGGGCAAGAGACCCAGTACTTC.

This clone was observed once. The chain is built from TRBV27 and TRBJ2-2, with a weak D call TRBD2 (6 bases). Trimming shortened V by 1 base and J by 5 bases, and 17 bases separated the two germline ends. The CDR3 totals 17 residues. CDR1 and CDR2 (germline): MNHEY, SMNVEV (reference sequence). The CDR3 protein is CASSLFRGDHGTGELFF. CDR3 bases: TGTGCCAGCAGTTTATTTCGCGGGGACCACGGAACCGGGGAGCTGTTTTTT.

The rearrangement links TRBV28 to TRBJ2-5, with TRBD2 as a possible D gene (6 bases). This CDR3 comprises 16 residues. V lost 6 bases to trimming and J lost 1 base, with 18 bases between them. Looked up from germline, CDR1 is MDHEN and CDR2 is SYDVKM. CDR3 sequence (DNA): TGTGCCAGCAGGTCCTCAGGGAGGACCCTCCAAGAGACCCAGTACTTC. This encodes CASRSSGRTLQETQYF.

J is TRBJ1-2 and V is TRBV11-2; TRBD1 matches at 7 bases. V lost 6 bases and J lost 2; bases outside the gene matches: 6. This CDR3 is built from 14 residues. The germline CDR1 and CDR2 sequences are SGHAT and FQNNGV. CDR3: CASSRDRDNYGYTF. CDR3 bases: TGTGCCAGCAGTCGCGACAGGGACAACTATGGCTACACCTTC.